Below, 14 T cell receptor beta chains from the same sample are listed, as sequenced in a study of CD8 T cells in ankylosing spondylitis. Study findings and constraints: About 8 highly homologous variants made up a TCR beta motif, and this motif appeared characteristic of ankylosing spondylitis blood.

TCRdb reanalysed the 5' RACE reads using MiXCR and keeps one entry per CDR3 protein. Here the sample spans hundreds of thousands of distinct CDR3 sequences, under 20% being singletons. What these receptors recognize is not known. The source material was blood, either unsorted or a sorted T cell fraction (not recorded which). Receptor source: a male donor with ankylosing spondylitis.

This clonotype was recorded a few times. The V gene is TRBV12-3 or TRBV12-4, the J gene TRBJ2-5, with D perhaps TRBD1 (6 bases). V was cut by 3 bases and J by 2 bases, with 10 bases left in between. CDR3 length: 14 amino acids. This CDR3 reads CASSFTGIQETQYF. CDR3 nucleotide sequence: TGTGCCAGCAGTTTTACAGGGATTCAAGAGACCCAGTACTTC.

This clonotype was found many times. The rearrangement joins TRBV12-3 or TRBV12-4 to TRBJ1-4; 8 bases align to TRBD1. This CDR3 has 16 residues. With V trimmed by 3 bases and J by 3 bases, 6 bases remained unmatched. CDR3 sequence reads: CASSFGQGAPNEKLFF. Here the CDR3 DNA reads TGTGCCAGCAGTTTCGGGCAGGGGGCACCTAATGAAAAACTGTTTTTT.

V usage is TRBV28 and J usage is TRBJ2-7; TRBD2 matches 10 bases. This CDR3 is built from 16 residues. After removal of 5 bases from V and 2 bases from J, the junction contained 9 bases not matched to a gene. Germline loops: CDR1 MDHEN, CDR2 SYDVKM. This chain's CDR3 is CASSTQLAGKTYEQYF. The CDR3 nucleotides read TGTGCCAGCAGTACCCAACTAGCGGGAAAAACCTACGAGCAGTACTTC.

In its sample, this clonotype was seen many times. The CDR3 reads CASSFEGLAENEQFF. The CDR3 region has the DNA TGCGCCAGCAGCTTTGAGGGACTAGCGGAAAATGAGCAGTTCTTC. The chain is built from TRBV5-1 and TRBJ2-1; 11 bases align to TRBD2. The V gene's germline CDR1 is SGHRS and CDR2 YFSETQ. The CDR3 runs 15 residues. V lost 2 bases to trimming and J lost 7 bases; unmatched junction nucleotides: 5. The entire variable domain, with the rest obtained from reference TRBV5-1 and TRBJ2-1, is as follows: KAGVTQTPRYLIKTRGQQVTLSCSPISGHRSVSWYQQTPGQGLQFLFEYFSETQRNKGNFPGRFSGRQFSNSRSEMNVSTLELGDSALYLCASSFEGLAENEQFFGPGTRLTVL.

This clonotype was seen more than once but under ten times. The gene calls are TRBV6-5 and TRBJ2-7; D unclear. The CDR3 runs 16 residues. Germline CDR1 and CDR2: MNHEY and SVGAGI. V was clipped by 2 bases and J by 0 bases, with 14 bases between them. This CDR3 is CASSYEVGWGSYEQYF. The CDR3 DNA follows: TGTGCCAGCAGTTACGAGGTGGGGTGGGGCTCCTACGAGCAGTACTTC.

This chain connects TRBV18 to TRBJ2-5, with D possibly called TRBD1 or TRBD2 (5 bases each). CDR1 and CDR2 (germline): KGHSH, LQKENI. V was shortened by 4 bases and J by 3 bases, with 18 bases between the two germline ends. The CDR3 is made up of 16 amino acids. The CDR3 DNA reads as TGTGCCAGCTCACTCGTCCCGGGACCCCTAAAAGAGACCCAGTACTTC. This gives the protein CASSLVPGPLKETQYF.

This clonotype turned up a few times. This rearrangement joins TRBV7-2 to TRBJ2-7; TRBD2 might be the D (6 bases). This CDR3 has 14 amino acids. The germline gives CDR1 SGHTA, CDR2 FQGNSA. Between the trimmed V and J ends, which lost 3 bases and 2 bases, there was a span of 11 bases. The CDR3 is CASSFPGLPYEQYF. In nucleotides, the CDR3 is TGTGCCAGCAGCTTCCCGGGACTCCCCTACGAGCAGTACTTC.

The sample holds a few counts of this clonotype. V and J are TRBV2 and TRBJ1-5, with D unresolved. This CDR3 is 13 amino acids long. Germline values: CDR1 SNHLY, CDR2 FYNNEI. Trimming removed 4 bases at V and 11 bases at J, with 15 bases between. The CDR3 DNA reads TGTGCCAGCAGTGGGGGAGCGACCCTTGCCCAGCATTTT. Its protein is CASSGGATLAQHF.

In its sample, this clonotype was seen many times. The J gene is TRBJ2-2, the V gene TRBV12-3 or TRBV12-4; 8 bases are a match to TRBD1. V was clipped by 0 bases and J by 4 bases; unmatched bases: 1. The CDR3 contains 15 residues. CDR3 region: CASSLADRVTGELFF. The DNA for the CDR3 is TGTGCCAGCAGTTTAGCGGACAGGGTCACCGGGGAGCTGTTTTTT.

The chain has TRBV20-1 and TRBJ1-1; D unclear. V lost 7 bases to trimming and J lost 3 bases, with 12 bases between them. CDR3 length: 12 amino acids. Germline lookup yields CDR1 DFQATT and CDR2 SNEGSKA (reference sequence). This chain's CDR3 is CSEPNSDTEAFF. Here the CDR3 DNA reads TGCAGTGAGCCCAACTCGGACACTGAAGCTTTCTTT.

The chain joins TRBV6-1 to TRBJ2-1; no clear D gene. The CDR3 runs to 13 residues. The germline CDR1 and CDR2 sequences are MNHNS and SASEGT. V was clipped by 4 bases and J by 9 bases, with 13 bases between them. CDR3 sequence: CASSGGKSSEQFF. The DNA for the CDR3 is TGTGCCAGCAGTGGTGGCAAGTCGAGTGAGCAGTTCTTC.

The chain joins TRBV18 to TRBJ2-7; TRBD2 agrees at 9 bases. The CDR3 is made up of 15 amino acids. Germline V gene data show CDR1 as KGHSH and CDR2 as LQKENI. After removal of 4 bases from V and 3 bases from J, the junction contained 7 bases not matched to a gene. CDR3 sequence reads: CASSRGGGPNYEQYF. The DNA for the CDR3 is TGTGCCAGCTCACGCGGGGGGGGTCCCAACTACGAGCAGTACTTC.

The chain joins TRBV12-3 or TRBV12-4 to TRBJ2-7; D is undetermined. The CDR3 is made up of 13 amino acids. The V end was cut by 6 bases, the J end by 2 bases, with 11 bases between. The CDR3 region has the DNA TGTGCCAGCAGCTCCCTTGCAACCTACGAGCAGTACTTC. Protein product: CASSSLATYEQYF.

This clonotype was seen more than once but under ten times. This rearrangement joins TRBV6-5 to TRBJ1-3; 8 bases fit TRBD1. The CDR3 sequence is 16 residues long. The germline CDR1 and CDR2 sequences are MNHEY and SVGAGI. The trim removed 3 bases at V and 2 bases at J, leaving 6 bases unmatched. CDR3 nucleotides: TGTGCCAGCAGTTATTCGTCGACAGGGGCTGGAAACACCATATATTTT. It yields the protein CASSYSSTGAGNTIYF.